The 5 T cell receptor beta chains given below trace back to one sample, sequenced in a study of human T cells and chemical hapten exposure (dated by TCRdb to about 2021). The sample's time point label, in plain terms: healthy volunteer bleed at 2 weeks. Unfractionated whole blood was collected in Tempus Blood RNA tubes, and total RNA was extracted from that blood. Libraries were constructed by RACE. TCRdb records NextSeq 500 as the sequencer. TCRdb trimmed public reads at Q25 via fastp, called clones via MiXCR and kept in-frame beta chains. Merged by CDR3 protein, the rows form single entries marked with the most common genes and DNA. The sample records about 130,000 distinct CDR3 sequences, approximately 9.5% of which are singletons. The ten largest clones capture roughly 1.8% of the sample. The sequenced material came from whole blood. These receptor sequences come from a male donor in good health. Some clones in this sample may be carry-over from other donors' samples.

A word on this clonotype: This may be a read error: a much more frequent sequence differs by one nucleotide. The genes are TRBV4-1 and TRBJ2-7; a weak D match, TRBD2 (5 bases). Trimming removed 0 bases at V and 1 base at J, with 10 bases between. Germline CDR1 reads MGHRA; CDR2 reads YSYEKL. The CDR3 loop spans 15 amino acids. The CDR3 DNA sequence: TGCGCCAGCAGCCAAGAGGACTCCCTATCCTACGAGCAGTACTTC. It is translated as CASSQEDSLSYEQYF.

This clonotype was found many times. DNA for the CDR3: TGTGCCAGCAGTTTCGGGGGGGGGGCCTCACTCGAGCAGTACTTC. It specifies CASSFGGGASLEQYF. The chain has TRBV28 and TRBJ2-7; 8 nucleotides agree with TRBD2. The CDR3 sequence is 15 residues long. Germline V gene sequence: CDR1 MDHEN, CDR2 SYDVKM. J lost 6 bases, V lost 3 bases, and 10 bases had no gene match.

This clonotype was counted between two and nine times. This rearrangement joins TRBV7-6 to TRBJ2-6, with D possibly matching TRBD1 (5 bases). V lost 4 bases and J lost 0, with 7 bases in between. From germline, CDR1 is SGHVS and CDR2 FNYEAQ. This CDR3 has 15 residues. In nucleotides, the CDR3 is TGTGCCAGCAGCTCCAGGGTCTCTGGGGCCAACGTCCTGACTTTC. Amino acid sequence: CASSSRVSGANVLTF.

This clonotype was detected only a few times. V and J are TRBV5-1 and TRBJ2-3; 8 positions match TRBD1. CDR1 is SGHRS, CDR2 YFSETQ, per germline. The trim removed 0 bases at V and 4 bases at J, leaving 7 bases unmatched. The CDR3 runs 16 residues. In DNA form, the CDR3 reads TGCGCCAGCAGCTTGGCCCGGACAGGGTCGGCAGATACGCAGTATTTT. Translated, it gives CASSLARTGSADTQYF.

This chain links TRBV21-1 with TRBJ1-6. TRBV21-1 is reported as a pseudogene. The CDR3 covers 12 residues. CDR3 amino acids: CASSKHKAPLHF. CDR3 coding DNA: TGTGCCAGCAGCAAGCACAAGGCACCCCTCCACTTT.